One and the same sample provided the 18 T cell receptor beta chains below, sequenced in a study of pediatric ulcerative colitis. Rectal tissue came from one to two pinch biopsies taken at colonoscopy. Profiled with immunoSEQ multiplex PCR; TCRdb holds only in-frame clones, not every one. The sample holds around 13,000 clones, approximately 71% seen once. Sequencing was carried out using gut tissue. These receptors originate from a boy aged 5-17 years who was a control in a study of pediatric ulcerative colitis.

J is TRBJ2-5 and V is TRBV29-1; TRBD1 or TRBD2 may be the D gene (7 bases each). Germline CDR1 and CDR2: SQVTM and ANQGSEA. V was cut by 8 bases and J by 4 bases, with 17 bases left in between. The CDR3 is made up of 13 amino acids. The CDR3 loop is CSTRGRGGETQYF. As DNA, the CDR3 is TGCAGCACGAGAGGCAGGGGGGGAGAGACCCAGTACTTC.

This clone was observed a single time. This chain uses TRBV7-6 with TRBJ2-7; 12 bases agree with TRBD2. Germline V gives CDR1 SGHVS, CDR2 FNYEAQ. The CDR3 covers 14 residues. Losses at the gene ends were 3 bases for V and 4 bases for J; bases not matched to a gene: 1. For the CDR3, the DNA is TGTGCCAGCAGCTTGACTAGCGGGAGTTACGAGCAGTACTTC. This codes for CASSLTSGSYEQYF.

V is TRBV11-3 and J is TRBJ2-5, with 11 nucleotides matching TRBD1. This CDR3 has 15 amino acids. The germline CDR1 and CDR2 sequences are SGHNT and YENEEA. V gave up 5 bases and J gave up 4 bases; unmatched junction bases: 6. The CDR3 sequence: CASSRRTGGVETQYF. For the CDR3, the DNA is TGTGCCAGCAGCCGCCGGACAGGGGGCGTAGAGACCCAGTACTTC.

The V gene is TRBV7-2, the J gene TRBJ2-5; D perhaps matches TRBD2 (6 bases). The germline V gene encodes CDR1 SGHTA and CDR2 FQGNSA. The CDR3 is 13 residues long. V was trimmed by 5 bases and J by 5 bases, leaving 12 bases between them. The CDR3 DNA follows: TGTGCCAGCAGCCCGGAGGGCCGCGAGACCCAGTACTTC. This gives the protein CASSPEGRETQYF. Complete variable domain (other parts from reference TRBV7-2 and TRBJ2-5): GAGVSQSPSNKVTEKGKDVELRCDPISGHTALYWYRQSLGQGLEFLIYFQGNSAPDKSGLPSDRFSAERTGGSVSTLTIQRTQQEDSAVYLCASSPEGRETQYFGPGTRLLVL.

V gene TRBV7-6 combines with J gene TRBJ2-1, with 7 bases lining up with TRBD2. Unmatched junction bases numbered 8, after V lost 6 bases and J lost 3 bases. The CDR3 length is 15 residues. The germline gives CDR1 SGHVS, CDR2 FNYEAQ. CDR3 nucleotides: TGTGCCAGCAGTTTGCGGGAGAGAGACTACAATGAGCAGTTCTTC. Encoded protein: CASSLRERDYNEQFF.

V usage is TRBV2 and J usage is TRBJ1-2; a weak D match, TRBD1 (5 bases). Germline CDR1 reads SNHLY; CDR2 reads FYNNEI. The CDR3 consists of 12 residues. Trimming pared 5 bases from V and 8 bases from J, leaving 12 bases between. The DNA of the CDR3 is TGTGCCAGCAGTTTGGACATTAGGGGCTACACCTTC. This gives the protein CASSLDIRGYTF.

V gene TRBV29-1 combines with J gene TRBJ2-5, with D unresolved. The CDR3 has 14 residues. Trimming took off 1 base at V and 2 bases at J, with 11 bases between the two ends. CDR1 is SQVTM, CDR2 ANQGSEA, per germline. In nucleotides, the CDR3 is TGCAGCGTTGAAGGGATAGGGAAACAAGAGACCCAGTACTTC. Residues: CSVEGIGKQETQYF.

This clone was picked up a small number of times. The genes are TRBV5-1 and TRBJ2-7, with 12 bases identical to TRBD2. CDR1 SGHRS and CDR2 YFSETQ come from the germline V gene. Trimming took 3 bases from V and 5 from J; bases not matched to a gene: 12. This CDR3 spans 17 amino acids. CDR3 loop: CASSSGTSGPTPHEQYF. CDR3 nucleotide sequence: TGCGCCAGCAGCTCGGGGACTAGCGGGCCTACCCCTCACGAGCAGTACTTC.

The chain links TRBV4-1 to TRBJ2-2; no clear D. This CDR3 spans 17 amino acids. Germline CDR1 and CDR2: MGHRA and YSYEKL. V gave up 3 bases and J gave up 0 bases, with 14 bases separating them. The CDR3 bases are TGCGCCAGCAGCCAGTCGGGTAGGAGATCGAACACCGGGGAGCTGTTTTTT. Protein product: CASSQSGRRSNTGELFF.

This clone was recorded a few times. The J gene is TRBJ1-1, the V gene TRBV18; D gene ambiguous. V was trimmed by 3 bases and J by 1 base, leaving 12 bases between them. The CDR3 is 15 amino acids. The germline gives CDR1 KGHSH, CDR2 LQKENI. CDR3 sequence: CASSPTGLGNTEAFF. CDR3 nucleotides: TGTGCCAGCTCACCGACGGGTTTAGGGAACACTGAAGCTTTCTTT. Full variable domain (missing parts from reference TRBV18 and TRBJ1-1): NAGVMQNPRHLVRRRGQEARLRCSPMKGHSHVYWYRQLPEEGLKFMVYLQKENIIDESGMPKERFSAEFPKEGPSILRIQQVVRGDSAAYFCASSPTGLGNTEAFFGQGTRLTVV.

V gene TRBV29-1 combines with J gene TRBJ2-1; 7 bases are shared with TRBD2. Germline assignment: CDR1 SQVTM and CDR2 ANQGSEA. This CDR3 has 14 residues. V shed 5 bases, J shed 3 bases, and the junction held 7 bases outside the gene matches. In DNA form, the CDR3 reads TGCAGCGTTACTCCTAGCGGTCTCTACAATGAGCAGTTCTTC. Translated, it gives CSVTPSGLYNEQFF.

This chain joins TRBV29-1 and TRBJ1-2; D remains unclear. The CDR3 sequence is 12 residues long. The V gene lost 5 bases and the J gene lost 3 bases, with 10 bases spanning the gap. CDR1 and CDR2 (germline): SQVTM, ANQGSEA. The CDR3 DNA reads TGCAGCGTTTGGGCGGGAGACTATGGCTACACCTTC. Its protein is CSVWAGDYGYTF. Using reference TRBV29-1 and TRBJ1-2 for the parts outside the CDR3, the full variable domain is SAVISQKPSRDICQRGTSLTIQCQVDSQVTMMFWYRQQPGQSLTLIATANQGSEATYESGFVIDKFPISRPNLTFSTLTVSNMSPEDSSIYLCSVWAGDYGYTFGSGTRLTVV.

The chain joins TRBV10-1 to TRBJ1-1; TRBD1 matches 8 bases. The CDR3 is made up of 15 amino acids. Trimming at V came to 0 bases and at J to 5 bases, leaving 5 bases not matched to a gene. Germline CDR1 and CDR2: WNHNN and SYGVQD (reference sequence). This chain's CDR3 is CASSESTGVNTEAFF. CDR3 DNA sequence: TGCGCCAGCAGTGAGTCGACAGGGGTTAATACTGAAGCTTTCTTT.

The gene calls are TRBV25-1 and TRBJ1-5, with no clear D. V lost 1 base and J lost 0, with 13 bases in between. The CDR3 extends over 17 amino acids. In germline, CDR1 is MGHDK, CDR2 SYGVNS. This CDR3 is CASSESHGPDSNQPQHF. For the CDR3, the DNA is TGTGCCAGCAGTGAATCTCACGGACCCGATAGCAATCAGCCCCAGCATTTT.

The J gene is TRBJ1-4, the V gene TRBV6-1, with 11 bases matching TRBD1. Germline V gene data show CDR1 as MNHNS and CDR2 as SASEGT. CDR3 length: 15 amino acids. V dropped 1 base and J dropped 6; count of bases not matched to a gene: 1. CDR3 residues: CASSEGTGGYEKLFF. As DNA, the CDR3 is TGTGCCAGCAGTGAAGGGACAGGGGGCTATGAAAAACTGTTTTTT.

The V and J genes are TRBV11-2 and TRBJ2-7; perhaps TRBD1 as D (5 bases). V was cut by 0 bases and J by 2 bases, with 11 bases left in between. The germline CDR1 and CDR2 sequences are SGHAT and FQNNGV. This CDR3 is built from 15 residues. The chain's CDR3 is CASSLDFRGTYEQYV. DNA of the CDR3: TGTGCCAGCAGCTTAGATTTTAGGGGTACCTACGAGCAGTACGTC.

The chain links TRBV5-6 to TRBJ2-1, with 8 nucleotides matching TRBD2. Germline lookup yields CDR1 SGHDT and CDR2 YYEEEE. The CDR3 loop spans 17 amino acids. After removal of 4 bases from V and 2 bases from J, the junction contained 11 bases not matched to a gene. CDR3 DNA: TGTGCCAGCAGCGAAAAGAATAGCGGGACCCCCTACAATGAGCAGTTCTTC. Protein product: CASSEKNSGTPYNEQFF.

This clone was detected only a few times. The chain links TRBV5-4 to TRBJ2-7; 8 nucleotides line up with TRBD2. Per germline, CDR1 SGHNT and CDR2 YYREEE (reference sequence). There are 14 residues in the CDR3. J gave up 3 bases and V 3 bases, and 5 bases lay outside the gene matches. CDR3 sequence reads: CASSSEAGGYEQYF. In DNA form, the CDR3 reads TGTGCCAGCAGCTCGGAGGCGGGAGGCTACGAGCAGTACTTC.